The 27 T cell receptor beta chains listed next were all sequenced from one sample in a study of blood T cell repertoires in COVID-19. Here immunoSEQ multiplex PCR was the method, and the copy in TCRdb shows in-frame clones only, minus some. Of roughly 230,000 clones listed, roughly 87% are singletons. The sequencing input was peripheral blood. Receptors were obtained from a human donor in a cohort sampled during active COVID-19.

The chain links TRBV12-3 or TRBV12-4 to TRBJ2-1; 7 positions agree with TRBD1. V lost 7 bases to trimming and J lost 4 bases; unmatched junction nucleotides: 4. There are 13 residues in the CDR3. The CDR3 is CASTQGVYNEQFF. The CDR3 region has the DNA TGTGCCAGCACTCAGGGGGTTTACAATGAGCAGTTCTTC.

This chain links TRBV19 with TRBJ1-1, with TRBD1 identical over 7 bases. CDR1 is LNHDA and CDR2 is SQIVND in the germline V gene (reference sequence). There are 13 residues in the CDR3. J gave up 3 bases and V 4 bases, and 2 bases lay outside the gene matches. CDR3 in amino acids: CASSTTGDTEAFF. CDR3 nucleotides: TGTGCCAGTAGTACCACAGGGGACACTGAAGCTTTCTTT.

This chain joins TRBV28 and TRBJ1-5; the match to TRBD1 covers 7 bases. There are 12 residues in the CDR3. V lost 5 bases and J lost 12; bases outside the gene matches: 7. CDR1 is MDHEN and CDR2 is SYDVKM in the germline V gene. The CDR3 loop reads CASSADRDDQHF. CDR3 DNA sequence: TGTGCCAGCAGTGCAGACAGGGACGACCAGCATTTT.

For the CDR3, the DNA is TGTGCCAGTAGTATCCCTTATACAGGGGCCGTAGAAAAACTGTTTTTT. Its protein product is CASSIPYTGAVEKLFF. The V and J genes are TRBV19 and TRBJ1-4; 7 bases align to TRBD1. CDR1 and CDR2 (germline): LNHDA, SQIVND (reference sequence). V lost 3 bases and J lost 8; bases outside the gene matches: 12. There are 16 residues in the CDR3.

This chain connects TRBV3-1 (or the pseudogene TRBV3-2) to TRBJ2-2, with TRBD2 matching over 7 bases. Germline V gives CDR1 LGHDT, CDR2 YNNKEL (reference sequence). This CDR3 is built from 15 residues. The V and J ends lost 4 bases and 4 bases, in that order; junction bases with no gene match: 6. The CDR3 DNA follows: TGTGCCAGCAGCCCCCGCGCGGGAGCCACCGGGGAGCTGTTTTTT. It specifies CASSPRAGATGELFF.

The CDR3 nucleotides read TGTGCCAGCAGCCCGCCGACGGCAGGGCGAACAGATACGCAGTATTTT. Translated: CASSPPTAGRTDTQYF. V usage is TRBV11-2 and J usage is TRBJ2-3; D is perhaps TRBD1 (5 bases). V was shortened by 5 bases and J by 3 bases, with 18 bases between the two germline ends. The CDR3 spans 16 residues. CDR1 is SGHAT and CDR2 is FQNNGV in the germline V gene.

Here the CDR3 DNA reads TGTGCCAGCAGCCCAGTCCCGGGACAGGGCGGCTATGGCTACACCTTC. Protein product: CASSPVPGQGGYGYTF. The genes are TRBV3-1 (or the pseudogene TRBV3-2) and TRBJ1-2; 9 bases agree with TRBD1. CDR3 length: 16 residues. Germline values: CDR1 LGHDT, CDR2 YNNKEL (reference sequence). Trimming took 4 bases from V and 4 from J; bases not matched to a gene: 10.

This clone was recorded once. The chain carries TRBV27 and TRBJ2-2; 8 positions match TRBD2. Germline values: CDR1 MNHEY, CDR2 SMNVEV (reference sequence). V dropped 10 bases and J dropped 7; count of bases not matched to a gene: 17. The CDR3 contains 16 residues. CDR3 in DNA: TGTGCCACCACCTGGGCAGCGGGAGAATCTTACGGGGAGCTGTTTTTT. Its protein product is CATTWAAGESYGELFF.

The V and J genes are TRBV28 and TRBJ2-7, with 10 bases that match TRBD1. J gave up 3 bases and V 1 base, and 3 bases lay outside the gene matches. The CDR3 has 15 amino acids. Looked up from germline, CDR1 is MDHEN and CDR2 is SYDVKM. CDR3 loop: CASSLFRTGGYEQYF. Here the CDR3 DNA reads TGTGCCAGCAGTTTATTCCGGACAGGGGGCTACGAGCAGTACTTC.

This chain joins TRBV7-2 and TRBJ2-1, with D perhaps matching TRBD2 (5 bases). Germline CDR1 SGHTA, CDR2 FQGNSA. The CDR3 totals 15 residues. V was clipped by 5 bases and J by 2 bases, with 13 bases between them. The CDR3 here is CASSPEAFPYNEQFF. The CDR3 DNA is TGTGCCAGCAGCCCGGAGGCCTTCCCCTACAATGAGCAGTTCTTC.

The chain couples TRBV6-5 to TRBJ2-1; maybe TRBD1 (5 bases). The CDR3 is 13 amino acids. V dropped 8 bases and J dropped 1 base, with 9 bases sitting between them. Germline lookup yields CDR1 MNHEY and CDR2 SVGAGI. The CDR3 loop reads CASDQGSYNEQFF. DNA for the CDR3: TGTGCCAGCGACCAGGGATCCTACAATGAGCAGTTCTTC.

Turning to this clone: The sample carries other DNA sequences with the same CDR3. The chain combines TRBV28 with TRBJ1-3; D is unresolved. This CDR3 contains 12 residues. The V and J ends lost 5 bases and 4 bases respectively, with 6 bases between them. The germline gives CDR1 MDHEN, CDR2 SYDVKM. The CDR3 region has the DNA TGTGCCAGCAGTCTATCGGGAAACACCATATATTTT. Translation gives CASSLSGNTIYF.

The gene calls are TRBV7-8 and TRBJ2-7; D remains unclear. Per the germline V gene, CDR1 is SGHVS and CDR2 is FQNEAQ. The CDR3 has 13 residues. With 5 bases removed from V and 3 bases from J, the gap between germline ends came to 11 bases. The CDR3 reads CASSPGEVYEQYF. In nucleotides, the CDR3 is TGTGCCAGCAGCCCGGGTGAGGTCTACGAGCAGTACTTC.

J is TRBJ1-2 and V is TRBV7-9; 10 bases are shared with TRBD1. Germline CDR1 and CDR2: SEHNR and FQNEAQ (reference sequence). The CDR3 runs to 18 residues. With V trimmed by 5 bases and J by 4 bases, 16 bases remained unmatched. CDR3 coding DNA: TGTGCCAGCAGCCCAGTGTTGGGGGGGACAGGGGAAGGCTATGGCTACACCTTC. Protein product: CASSPVLGGTGEGYGYTF.

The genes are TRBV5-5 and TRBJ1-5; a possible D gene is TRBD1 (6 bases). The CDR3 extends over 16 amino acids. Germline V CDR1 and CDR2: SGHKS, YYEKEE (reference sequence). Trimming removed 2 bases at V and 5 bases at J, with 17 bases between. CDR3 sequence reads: CASSLSPIQGHQPQHF. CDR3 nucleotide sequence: TGTGCCAGCAGCTTATCGCCTATACAGGGCCATCAGCCCCAGCATTTT.

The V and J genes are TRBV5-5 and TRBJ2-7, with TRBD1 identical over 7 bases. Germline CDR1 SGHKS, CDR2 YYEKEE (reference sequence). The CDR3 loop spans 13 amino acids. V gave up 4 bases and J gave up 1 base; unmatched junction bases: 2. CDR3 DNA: TGTGCCAGCAGCGGGGGACAGTCCTACGAGCAGTACTTC. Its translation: CASSGGQSYEQYF.

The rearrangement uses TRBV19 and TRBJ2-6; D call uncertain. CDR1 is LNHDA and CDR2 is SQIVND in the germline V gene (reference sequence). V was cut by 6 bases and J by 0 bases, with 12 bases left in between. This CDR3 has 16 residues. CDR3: CASRRHFSSGANVLTF. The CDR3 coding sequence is TGTGCCAGTAGGCGACATTTTAGCTCTGGGGCCAACGTCCTGACTTTC.

CDR3 sequence: CSVEVGGGYEQYF. The CDR3 region has the DNA TGCAGCGTTGAAGTTGGGGGGGGCTACGAGCAGTACTTC. The chain has TRBV29-1 and TRBJ2-7, with TRBD2 matching 7 bases. The CDR3 contains 13 residues. With V trimmed by 1 base and J by 3 bases, 3 bases remained unmatched. Germline CDR1 and CDR2: SQVTM and ANQGSEA.

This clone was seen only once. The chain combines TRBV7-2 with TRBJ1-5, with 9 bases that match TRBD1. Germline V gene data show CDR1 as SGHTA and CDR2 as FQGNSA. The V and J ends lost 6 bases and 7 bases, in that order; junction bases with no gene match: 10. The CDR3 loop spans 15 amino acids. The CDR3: CASSFSTGGRQPQHF. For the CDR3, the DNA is TGTGCCAGCAGTTTCTCGACAGGGGGGCGGCAGCCCCAGCATTTT. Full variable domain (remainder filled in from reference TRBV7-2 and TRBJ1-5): GAGVSQSPSNKVTEKGKDVELRCDPISGHTALYWYRQSLGQGLEFLIYFQGNSAPDKSGLPSDRFSAERTGGSVSTLTIQRTQQEDSAVYLCASSFSTGGRQPQHFGDGTRLSIL.

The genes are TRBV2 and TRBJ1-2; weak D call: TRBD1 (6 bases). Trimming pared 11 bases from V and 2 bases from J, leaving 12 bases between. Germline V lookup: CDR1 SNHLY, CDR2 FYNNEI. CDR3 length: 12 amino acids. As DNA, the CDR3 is TGTGCCCCCCGGGGGGCCAACTATGGCTACACCTTC. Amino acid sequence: CAPRGANYGYTF. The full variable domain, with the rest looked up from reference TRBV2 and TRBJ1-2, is EPEVTQTPSHQVTQMGQEVILRCVPISNHLYFYWYRQILGQKVEFLVSFYNNEISEKSEIFDDQFSVERPDGSNFTLKIRSTKLEDSAMYFCAPRGANYGYTFGSGTRLTVV.

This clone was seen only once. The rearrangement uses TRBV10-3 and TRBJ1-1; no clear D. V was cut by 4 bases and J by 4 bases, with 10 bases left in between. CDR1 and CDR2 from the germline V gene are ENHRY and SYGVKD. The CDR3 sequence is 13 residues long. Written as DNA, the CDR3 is TGTGCCATCAGTGGGCGCCGGGGCACTGAAGCTTTCTTT. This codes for CAISGRRGTEAFF.

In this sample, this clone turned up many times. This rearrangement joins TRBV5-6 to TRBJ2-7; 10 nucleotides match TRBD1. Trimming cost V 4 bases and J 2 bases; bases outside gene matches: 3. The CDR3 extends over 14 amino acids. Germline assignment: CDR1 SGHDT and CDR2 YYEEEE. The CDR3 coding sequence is TGTGCCAGCAGCCCTGGGACAGGGGCCTACGAGCAGTACTTC. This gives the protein CASSPGTGAYEQYF.

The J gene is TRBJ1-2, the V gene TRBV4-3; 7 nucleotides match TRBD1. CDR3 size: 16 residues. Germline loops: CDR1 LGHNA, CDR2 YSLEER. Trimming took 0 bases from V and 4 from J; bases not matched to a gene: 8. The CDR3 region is CASSQDLTGVRYGYTF. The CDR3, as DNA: TGCGCCAGCAGCCAAGACCTCACAGGGGTTCGCTATGGCTACACCTTC.

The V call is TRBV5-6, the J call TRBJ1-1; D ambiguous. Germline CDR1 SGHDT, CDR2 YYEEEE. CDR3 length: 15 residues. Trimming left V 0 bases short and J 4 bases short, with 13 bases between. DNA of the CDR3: TGTGCCAGCAGCTTGGGGGTCACCACGGGCACTGAAGCTTTCTTT. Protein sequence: CASSLGVTTGTEAFF.

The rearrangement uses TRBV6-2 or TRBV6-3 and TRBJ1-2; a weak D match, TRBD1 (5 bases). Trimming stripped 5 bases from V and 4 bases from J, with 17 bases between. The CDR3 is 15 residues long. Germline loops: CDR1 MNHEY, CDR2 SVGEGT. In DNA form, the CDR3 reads TGTGCCAGCAGTAACCCAGGGATCAAGAGCTATGGCTACACCTTC. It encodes CASSNPGIKSYGYTF.

The CDR3 region is CASSQDFRNYNEQFF. The CDR3 nucleotides read TGCGCCAGCAGCCAAGACTTTAGAAACTACAATGAGCAGTTCTTC. This chain joins TRBV4-3 and TRBJ2-1; no firm D call. CDR1 LGHNA and CDR2 YSLEER come from the germline V gene. Trimming cost V 0 bases and J 3 bases, with 9 bases left between them. This CDR3 is 15 amino acids long.

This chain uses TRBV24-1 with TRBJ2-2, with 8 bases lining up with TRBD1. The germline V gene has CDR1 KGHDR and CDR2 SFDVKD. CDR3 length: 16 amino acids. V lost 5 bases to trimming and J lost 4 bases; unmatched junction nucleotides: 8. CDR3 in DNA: TGTGCCACCAGTGCCGATTGGACAGGGAGCACCGGGGAGCTGTTTTTT. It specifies CATSADWTGSTGELFF.